The clone carrying this TCR beta chain was detected many times. This CDR3 is built from 15 residues. CDR1 is SGHRS, CDR2 YFSETQ, per germline. Trimming took 7 bases from V and 4 from J, leaving 20 bases between them. The data stem from a study of T-cell reconstitution after alpha-beta-depleted transplantation in children. The TCRbeta library was prepared with unique molecular identifiers. TCRdb re-called the PCR reads with MiXCR, one entry per CDR3 protein. Of approximately 340,000 distinct CDR3 sequences in the sample, about a tenth were seen once. The chain links TRBV5-1 to TRBJ2-5; tentative D call: TRBD2 (6 bases). The receptor was isolated from a human donor who donated a stem cell graft to a child with acute lymphoblastic leukemia. The sequencing used PBMCs from the stem cell graft donor, collected from the stem cell graft. The CDR3 DNA is TGCGCCAGCTACCCCGCTAGCGCAAATGTAGAGACCCAGTACTTC. Amino acid sequence: CASYPASANVETQYF. Full variable domain (outside the CDR3, taken from reference TRBV5-1 and TRBJ2-5): KAGVTQTPRYLIKTRGQQVTLSCSPISGHRSVSWYQQTPGQGLQFLFEYFSETQRNKGNFPGRFSGRQFSNSRSEMNVSTLELGDSALYLCASYPASANVETQYFGPGTRLLVL.